These T cell receptor beta chains were read from a single sample in a study of a mutant IDH1 vaccine in newly diagnosed glioma. These receptors lack a known antigen. Sequencing was performed with immunoSEQ multiplex PCR; in TCRdb, only in-frame clones are kept and a portion is missing. The sample has around 65,000 clones; 75% to 90% are singletons. Material: PBMCs, obtained from a glioma patient whose treatment included an IDH1 peptide vaccine. These TCRs come from a man under 40 with glioma. CDR3s include the opening cysteine and the closing phenylalanine or tryptophan. The order of the fields is V gene, clone size, J gene, D gene, CDR3 DNA, CDR3 protein. D genes are given only for firm matches. The size of a clone is reported for some rows only, either as once, few or many, or as a class for expanded clones.

>TRBV7-9|NA|TRBJ2-6|TRBD1
TGTGCCAGCAGCGTCAACAGGGGAAACGTCCTGACTTTC
CASSVNRGNVLTF
>TRBV7-6|NA|TRBJ1-3|NA
TGTGCCAGCAGCCGGGACACTCCCGTCTCTGGAAACACCATATATTTT
CASSRDTPVSGNTIYF
>TRBV11-2|NA|TRBJ1-1|TRBD1
TGTGCCAGCAGCTGGGACAGGGGGGTGAACACTGAAGCTTTCTTT
CASSWDRGVNTEAFF
>TRBV11-2|once|TRBJ2-7|TRBD1
TGTGCCAGCAGCTTAGCCACAGGGGGCCGGAGCTCCTACGAGCAGTACTTC
CASSLATGGRSSYEQYF
>TRBV18|NA|TRBJ2-1|TRBD2
TGTGCCAGCTCACGACAGCGGGGGTACAATGAGCAGTTCTTC
CASSRQRGYNEQFF
>TRBV5-1|NA|TRBJ2-1|NA
TGCGCCAGCAGCTTACAGGACAGCTCCTACAATGAGCAGTTCTTC
CASSLQDSSYNEQFF
>TRBV7-2|NA|TRBJ2-3|NA
TGTGCCAGCAGCGCCAGGGTCGTCACCGGCACAGATACGCAGTATTTT
CASSARVVTGTDTQYF
>TRBV6-5|NA|TRBJ2-7|NA
TGTGCCAGCAGACAGGGAAGCTCCTACGAGCAGTACTTC
CASRQGSSYEQYF
>TRBV5-1|NA|TRBJ2-3|TRBD1
TGCGCCAGCAGCTTCCAAATGACAGGGGGAGATACGCAGTATTTT
CASSFQMTGGDTQYF
>TRBV7-9|NA|TRBJ1-6|NA
TGTGCCAGCAGCCCTCGGGACTCCTGGGGTTCACCCCTCCACTTT
CASSPRDSWGSPLHF
>TRBV5-1|NA|TRBJ2-2|TRBD2
TGCGCCAGCAGCACTTGGGGAGGGAGTGGAAACGGGGAGCTGTTTTTT
CASSTWGGSGNGELFF
>TRBV7-2|NA|TRBJ2-1|TRBD2
TGTGCCAGCAGCTCAGCTAGCGGAGGGCCGAGAAATGAGCAGTTCTTC
CASSSASGGPRNEQFF
>TRBV5-4|NA|TRBJ1-1|NA
TGTGCCAGCAGCACCGGGCGGAGCACTGAAGCTTTCTTT
CASSTGRSTEAFF
>TRBV29-1|NA|TRBJ1-4|TRBD1
TGCAGCGTTGCACAGGGGTTTGGTGAAAAACTGTTTTTT
CSVAQGFGEKLFF
>TRBV30|NA|TRBJ2-6|NA
TGTGCCTTGTCCCGCGGGGCCAACGTCCTGACTTTC
CALSRGANVLTF
>TRBV7-9|NA|TRBJ2-7|NA
TGTGCCAGCAGCTTCGAGGGGGATGTCTACGAGCAGTACTTC
CASSFEGDVYEQYF
>TRBV6-1|NA|TRBJ1-1|NA
TGTGCCAGCAGTCTCCAGACAGAGAACACTGAAGCTTTCTTT
CASSLQTENTEAFF
>TRBV7-2|NA|TRBJ2-5|NA
TGTGCCAGCAGCTTAGCCGGAAGGAGAGAGACCCAGTACTTC
CASSLAGRRETQYF
>TRBV5-5|NA|TRBJ1-4|NA
TGTGCCAGCAGCTCAAGACAGGTTGATGAAAAACTGTTTTTT
CASSSRQVDEKLFF
>TRBV9|NA|TRBJ2-1|NA
TGTGCCAGCAGCGTAGAGTGGGGGAGCTACAATGAGCAGTTCTTC
CASSVEWGSYNEQFF
>TRBV2|NA|TRBJ1-2|NA
TGTGCCAGCAGTGAACACAGGGACTATGGCTACACCTTC
CASSEHRDYGYTF
>TRBV4-1|few|TRBJ1-5|TRBD1
TGCGCCAGCAGCCAAGGACAGGGAATTGAGCCCCAGCATTTT
CASSQGQGIEPQHF
>TRBV19|NA|TRBJ1-2|TRBD1
TGTGCCAGTAGTATAGCCGGGACAGGCGGTGGCTACACCTTC
CASSIAGTGGGYTF
>TRBV27|few|TRBJ1-1|NA
TGTGCCAGCAGTTTATCCCGAATCACTGAAGCTTTCTTT
CASSLSRITEAFF
>TRBV6-1|NA|TRBJ1-1|NA
TGTGCCAGCAGTGATTGGAACTGGTACACTGAAGCTTTCTTT
CASSDWNWYTEAFF
>TRBV5-1|NA|TRBJ2-7|NA
TGCGCCAGCAGGGGCAGGAGCTCCTACGAGCAGTACTTC
CASRGRSSYEQYF
>TRBV9|NA|TRBJ2-6|NA
TGTGCCAGCAGCGTCGACACTGGGGCTGGGGCCAACGTCCTGACTTTC
CASSVDTGAGANVLTF
>TRBV5-5|NA|TRBJ2-7|NA
TGTGCCAGCAGCTTTAGGGAGGCCTACGAGCAGTACTTC
CASSFREAYEQYF
>TRBV18|NA|TRBJ2-7|TRBD1
TGTGCCAGCGCCGCGGGACAGGGGTTCGAGCAGTACTTC
CASAAGQGFEQYF
>TRBV18|NA|TRBJ2-1|NA
TGTGCCAGCTCACCATATTTAGGGGAGCAGTTCTTC
CASSPYLGEQFF
>TRBV30|NA|TRBJ2-6|NA
TGTGCCTGGAGCCCGGGGGGCGCTGGGGCCAACGTCCTGACTTTC
CAWSPGGAGANVLTF
>TRBV18|once|TRBJ2-2|NA
TGTGCCAGCTCACCACGGACCACCGGGGAGCTGTTTTTT
CASSPRTTGELFF
>TRBV6-5|NA|TRBJ1-1|NA
TGTGCCAGCAACCCTCTAGGCCGCACTGAAGCTTTCTTT
CASNPLGRTEAFF
>TRBV21-1|once|TRBJ1-6|NA
TGTGCCAGCGGGGGGGGCTTTCTCAATAATTCACCCCTCCACTTT
CASGGGFLNNSPLHF
>TRBV6-5|NA|TRBJ2-2|TRBD1
TGTGCCAGCAGTCCGGGACAGGGGGACACCGGGGAGCTGTTTTTT
CASSPGQGDTGELFF
>TRBV10-3|NA|TRBJ1-6|NA
TGTGCCATCAGTGAGTCGGCGAGGGCAGGGCGATCACCCCTCCACTTT
CAISESARAGRSPLHF
>TRBV18|NA|TRBJ1-1|NA
TGTGCCAGCTCACCCATGTTGGGTGACACTGAAGCTTTCTTT
CASSPMLGDTEAFF
>TRBV5-1|NA|TRBJ1-6|NA
TGCGCCAGCAGCTTGTTCGGAGGGTCCCTCCACTTT
CASSLFGGSLHF
>TRBV18|NA|TRBJ1-5|TRBD1
TGTGCCAGCTCACGTCGTAGTCAGGGGGCGGAATCCCATAGGGTACCTCCATTTCTGGCCCAGCATTTT
CASSRRSQGAESHRVPPFLAQHF
>TRBV13|NA|TRBJ2-6|TRBD1
TGTGCCAGCAGCCCCGGACAGGGGGCTGGGGCCAACGTCCTGACTTTC
CASSPGQGAGANVLTF